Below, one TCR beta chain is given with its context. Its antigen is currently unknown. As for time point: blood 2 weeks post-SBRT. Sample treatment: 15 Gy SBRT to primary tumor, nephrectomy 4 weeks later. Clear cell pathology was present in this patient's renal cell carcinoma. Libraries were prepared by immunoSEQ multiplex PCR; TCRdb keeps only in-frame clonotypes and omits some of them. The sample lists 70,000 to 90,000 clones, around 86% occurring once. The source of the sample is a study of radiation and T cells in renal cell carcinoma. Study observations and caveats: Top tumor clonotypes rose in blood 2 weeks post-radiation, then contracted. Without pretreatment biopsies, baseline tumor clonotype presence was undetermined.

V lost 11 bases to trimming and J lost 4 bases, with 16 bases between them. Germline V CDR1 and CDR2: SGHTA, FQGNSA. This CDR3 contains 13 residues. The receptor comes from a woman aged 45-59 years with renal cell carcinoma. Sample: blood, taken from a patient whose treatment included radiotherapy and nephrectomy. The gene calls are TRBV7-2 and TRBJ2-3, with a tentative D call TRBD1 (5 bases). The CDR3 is CASQGAPPDTQYF. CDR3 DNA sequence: TGTGCCTCCCAAGGGGCGCCCCCAGATACGCAGTATTTT.